The clone carrying this T cell receptor beta chain came up many times. Its antigen is currently unknown. Study conclusions and caveats: Tumor memory CD4+ T cell TCR gene usage was found to cluster with blood and lymph node memory CD4+ cells and with lymph node naive CD4+ cells. Tumor Tregs overlapped most with tumor, then blood, naive CD4+ cells.

Full-length variable regions came from constant-region reverse primers plus semi-nested Nested Universal Primer A PCR. TCRdb analysed the 5' RACE reads with MiXCR anew, one entry per CDR3 protein. The sample records 25,000 to 35,000 distinct CDR3 sequences, around 22% being singletons. Memory CD4+ T cells were sorted as CD4+CD45RO+CD25- cells. The V end lost 6 bases, the J end lost 2 bases, and 15 bases lay between the germline ends. The CDR3 contains 14 residues. The V gene's germline CDR1 is SGHRS and CDR2 YFSETQ. The clonotype originates from a female donor with breast cancer. This chain uses TRBV5-1 with TRBJ2-7, with a weak D call TRBD2 (6 bases). The sequencing input was memory CD4+ T cells sorted from blood. The subset is: memory CD4+ T cells, CD4+CD45RO+CD25-. For the CDR3, the DNA is TGCGCCAGCAAGAGGGCAGGGAGGACCTACGAGCAGTACTTC. Translated: CASKRAGRTYEQYF.